A single sample is the source of the 18 T cell receptor beta chains below, sequenced in a study of blood T cell repertoires in COVID-19. Profiling relied on immunoSEQ multiplex PCR, and the TCRdb table lists in-frame clones only, not all of them. The table lists some 220,000 clones, roughly 85% of them singletons. Sequencing was done on a sample of peripheral blood. All receptors derive from a woman aged 70-85 years with COVID-19, enrolled during active disease.

The chain is built from TRBV29-1 and TRBJ2-2; TRBD1 agrees at 10 bases. J lost 4 bases, V lost 6 bases, and 5 bases had no gene match. CDR3 size: 14 residues. CDR1 and CDR2 from the germline V gene are SQVTM and ANQGSEA. The CDR3 DNA reads TGCAGCGTCTCGGGACAGGGGACCACCGGGGAGCTGTTTTTT. This encodes CSVSGQGTTGELFF.

J is TRBJ1-1 and V is TRBV5-8, with 8 bases fitting TRBD1. Unmatched junction bases numbered 5, after V lost 3 bases and J lost 7 bases. Germline V gives CDR1 SGHTS, CDR2 YDEGEE. The CDR3 covers 13 residues. The CDR3 region is CASSSTGENEAFF. CDR3 sequence (DNA): TGTGCCAGCAGCTCGACAGGGGAGAATGAAGCTTTCTTT.

The gene calls are TRBV6-2 or TRBV6-3 and TRBJ1-1; perhaps TRBD1 as D (6 bases). Germline loops: CDR1 MNHEY, CDR2 SVGEGT. The CDR3 consists of 14 residues. Trimming shortened V by 4 bases and J by 3 bases, and 12 bases separated the two germline ends. The CDR3 DNA sequence: TGTGCCAGCAGTTCCACAGGGACGTACACTGAAGCTTTCTTT. Translated, it gives CASSSTGTYTEAFF.

V and J are TRBV5-5 and TRBJ2-5, with D perhaps TRBD1 (6 bases). V shed 3 bases and J shed 1 base, with 10 bases lying between them. CDR3 length equals 14 residues. Germline V gives CDR1 SGHKS, CDR2 YYEKEE (reference sequence). CDR3: CASSWGHSQETQYF. In DNA form, the CDR3 reads TGTGCCAGCAGCTGGGGACATAGCCAAGAGACCCAGTACTTC.

The chain links TRBV3-1 (or the pseudogene TRBV3-2) to TRBJ2-5; 9 bases agree with TRBD1. CDR1 and CDR2 (germline): LGHDT, YNNKEL (reference sequence). After removal of 6 bases from V and 4 bases from J, the junction contained 6 bases not matched to a gene. The CDR3 consists of 14 residues. The CDR3 coding sequence is TGTGCCAGCAGGGACAGGGGAGGCGGAGAGACCCAGTACTTC. Protein: CASRDRGGGETQYF.

This chain joins TRBV5-1 and TRBJ2-7; 9 positions match TRBD2. Germline lookup yields CDR1 SGHRS and CDR2 YFSETQ. The J segment lost 5 bases and the V segment lost 1 base, leaving 7 bases of the junction unmatched. The CDR3 has 15 residues. CDR3 amino acids: CASSLKVSGSDEQYF. The DNA for the CDR3 is TGCGCCAGCAGCTTGAAAGTTAGCGGGAGTGACGAGCAGTACTTC.

The V gene is TRBV2, the J gene TRBJ1-5; D is uncertain. V shed 3 bases and J shed 2 bases, with 11 bases lying between them. The CDR3 length is 15 residues. The germline gives CDR1 SNHLY, CDR2 FYNNEI. This CDR3 is CASSEVQVGNQPQHF. The CDR3 DNA sequence: TGTGCCAGCAGTGAGGTTCAGGTGGGCAATCAGCCCCAGCATTTT.

The chain has TRBV19 and TRBJ1-1, with TRBD1 identical over 9 bases. The CDR3 is made up of 13 amino acids. V gave up 4 bases and J gave up 5 bases; unmatched junction bases: 2. Germline CDR1 is LNHDA and CDR2 is SQIVND (reference sequence). In DNA, the CDR3 is TGTGCCAGTAGTAGGACAGGGGATACTGAAGCTTTCTTT. Translating gives CASSRTGDTEAFF.

The rearrangement joins TRBV7-8 to TRBJ1-4; D gene ambiguous. CDR3 size: 12 residues. Trimming stripped 5 bases from V and 12 bases from J, with 13 bases between. From germline, CDR1 is SGHVS and CDR2 FQNEAQ. In nucleotides, the CDR3 is TGTGCCAGCAGCCCCCCCGGCGGGCAACTGTTTTTT. It yields the protein CASSPPGGQLFF.

V and J are TRBV7-8 and TRBJ2-3, with D perhaps TRBD1 (5 bases). V gave up 7 bases and J gave up 0 bases, with 11 bases separating them. The V gene's germline CDR1 is SGHVS and CDR2 FQNEAQ. There are 14 residues in the CDR3. Written as DNA, the CDR3 is TGTGCCAGCAACCAGCAGGGCAGCACAGATACGCAGTATTTT. It codes for CASNQQGSTDTQYF. Full variable domain (outside the CDR3, taken from reference TRBV7-8 and TRBJ2-3): GAGVSQSPRYKVAKRGQDVALRCDPISGHVSLFWYQQALGQGPEFLTYFQNEAQLDKSGLPSDRFFAERPEGSVSTLKIQRTQQEDSAVYLCASNQQGSTDTQYFGPGTRLTVL.

The CDR3 here is CASSNSGNSYNEQFF. The CDR3 DNA sequence: TGTGCCAGTAGTAATAGCGGTAATTCCTACAATGAGCAGTTCTTC. The chain joins TRBV19 to TRBJ2-1, with D perhaps TRBD2 (6 bases). The V gene's germline CDR1 is LNHDA and CDR2 SQIVND (reference sequence). The V and J ends lost 4 bases and 1 base respectively, with 11 bases between them. The CDR3 is 15 residues long.

This CDR3 is CASNLGTGKSYEQYF. CDR3 coding DNA: TGCGCCAGCAATCTAGGGACAGGGAAATCCTACGAGCAGTACTTC. The chain joins TRBV5-1 to TRBJ2-7; 9 bases are a match to TRBD1. The germline gives CDR1 SGHRS, CDR2 YFSETQ. The junction had 8 bases not matched to a gene; V was cut back by 6 bases and J by 1 base. This CDR3 is 15 amino acids long.

This chain joins TRBV30 and TRBJ2-7; 8 bases agree with TRBD1. V lost 2 bases, J lost 1 base, and 4 bases stayed unmatched. The CDR3 spans 14 residues. In germline, CDR1 is GTSNPN, CDR2 SVGIG (reference sequence). CDR3 DNA sequence: TGTGCCTGGAGTAGGGACAGGCAGTCCTACGAGCAGTACTTC. Protein sequence: CAWSRDRQSYEQYF.

This clone showed up many times. The chain carries TRBV12-5 and TRBJ2-7; TRBD2 agrees at 7 bases. This CDR3 has 15 residues. Germline V gene lookup returns CDR1 LGHNT and CDR2 FRNRAP. Trimming took 3 bases from V and 3 from J; bases not matched to a gene: 8. The CDR3 DNA reads as TGTGCTAGTGGTTTAACTAGCGTCAGTGACTACGAGCAGTACTTC. This sequence encodes CASGLTSVSDYEQYF.

The genes are TRBV7-3 and TRBJ2-6; D unresolved. Trimming removed 4 bases from V and 5 bases from J, with 9 bases in between. Germline V CDR1 and CDR2: SGHTA, FQGTGA. This CDR3 is built from 14 residues. The CDR3 here is CASSSPARANVLTF. The CDR3 coding sequence is TGTGCCAGCAGCTCCCCCGCGCGGGCCAACGTCCTGACTTTC.

The chain employs TRBV5-1 and TRBJ2-2; 7 nucleotides align to TRBD2. The V and J ends lost 1 base and 2 bases, in that order; junction bases with no gene match: 5. Germline CDR1 SGHRS, CDR2 YFSETQ. The CDR3 covers 16 residues. In nucleotides, the CDR3 is TGCGCCAGCAGCTTGCCGGGGGGTGCCAACACCGGGGAGCTGTTTTTT. It codes for CASSLPGGANTGELFF.

This chain uses TRBV11-2 with TRBJ2-7, with D hard to call. The CDR3 loop spans 13 amino acids. Deletions cut 4 bases from V and 4 bases from J, with 11 bases between. Germline loops: CDR1 SGHAT, CDR2 FQNNGV. The CDR3 loop reads CASSSSPSYEQYF. As DNA, the CDR3 is TGTGCCAGCAGCTCGTCCCCTAGTTACGAGCAGTACTTC. Full variable domain (rest looked up from reference TRBV11-2 and TRBJ2-7): EAGVAQSPRYKIIEKRQSVAFWCNPISGHATLYWYQQILGQGPKLLIQFQNNGVVDDSQLPKDRFSAERLKGVDSTLKIQPAKLEDSAVYLCASSSSPSYEQYFGPGTRLTVT.

The V and J genes are TRBV3-1 (or the pseudogene TRBV3-2) and TRBJ2-6; the D is unclear. Germline CDR1 reads LGHDT; CDR2 reads YNNKEL (reference sequence). V dropped 0 bases and J dropped 2 bases, with 5 bases sitting between them. The CDR3 is made up of 15 amino acids. The CDR3 nucleotides read TGTGCCAGCAGCCAAGATTTAACTGGGGCCAACGTCCTGACTTTC. It is translated as CASSQDLTGANVLTF.